The present T cell receptor (beta chain) was sequenced within a study of Graves' ophthalmopathy and Graves' hyperthyroidism. V lost 2 bases, J lost 2 bases, and 16 bases lay in between. In germline, CDR1 is MNHEY, CDR2 SVGEGT. The CDR3 is 16 amino acids. The study amplified TCR beta CDR3 regions using RNA transcripts. HTBI primers were used in a first-round RT-PCR, which preceded a second-round multiplex PCR. TCRdb re-derived calls from the multiplex PCR reads in MiXCR, one entry per CDR3 protein. The repertoire includes almost 400,000 distinct CDR3 sequences, approximately 16% of them detected once, and 1.5% to 2% sits in the top ten. In this cohort, patients with other autoimmune diseases, uncontrolled infections, pregnancy or lactation were excluded. Orbital computed tomography, thyroid ultrasound, TRAb, serum thyroxine and clinical symptoms formed the basis of diagnosis. This clonotype showed up many times. Its target is not known.

General study results and limits: In blood, most expanded thyroid clonotypes above 0.001 frequency were also detected. Its predictions of ophthalmopathy progression gave the model 60% to 71% sensitivity and almost 75% specificity.

The receptor was derived from a woman younger than 35 with Graves' ophthalmopathy. The J gene is TRBJ2-7, the V gene TRBV6-2 or TRBV6-3, with a tentative D call TRBD2 (6 bases). Sequenced: peripheral blood. CDR3 protein: CASSYDTQRVTYEQYF. Written as DNA, the CDR3 is TGTGCCAGCAGTTACGACACCCAGCGGGTAACCTACGAGCAGTACTTC.